This TCR beta chain derives from a study of blood T cell repertoires in COVID-19. As for the study in general: Samples came from the United States, Italy and Spain, spanning acute and convalescent COVID-19. Sources were T cells, B-cell-depleted T cells, or PBMCs; the material itself was cDNA or gDNA.

In the original analysis: Estimated nucleated cell counts came from reference gene primer amplification. Assay: immunoSEQ multiplex PCR; the TCRdb copy retains only in-frame clones and omits some. V and J calls and clone size are given by that table; D and trimming were obtained from the DNA. The sample includes almost 95,000 clones, around three quarters seen only once; the top ten take roughly 25%. The CDR3 consists of 15 residues. The V end lost 0 bases, the J end lost 2 bases, and 8 bases lay between the germline ends. Germline loops: CDR1 LGHNA, CDR2 YNFKEQ. The specimen was peripheral blood. The sequence derives from a woman between 55 and 75 years old in a cohort sampled during active or convalescent COVID-19. The rearrangement joins TRBV4-2 to TRBJ2-1; D not resolved. The DNA of the CDR3 is TGTGCCAGCAGCCAAGATTCCTTCCCCTACAATGAGCAGTTCTTC. Its protein is CASSQDSFPYNEQFF.